The 16 T cell receptor beta chains given below trace back to one sample, sequenced in a study of blood T cell repertoires in COVID-19 (dated by TCRdb to the early 2020s). Library preparation used the immunoSEQ multiplex PCR assay. Held by TCRdb, this immuneACCESS table contains in-frame sequences only and omits some clones. Under half of the omission traces to an unresolved V gene where checked; the cause of the rest is unknown. This sample has tens of thousands of clones in its table, and about four fifths of those were observed once. Around 10% of the sample goes to the ten largest clones. The sequenced material came from peripheral blood. These receptors were taken from a man aged 50-60 years with acute or convalescent COVID-19.

The J gene is TRBJ1-5, the V gene TRBV10-3, with D perhaps matching TRBD1 (6 bases). The germline CDR1 and CDR2 sequences are ENHRY and SYGVKD. Trimming removed 3 bases from V and 9 bases from J, with 15 bases in between. The CDR3 covers 14 residues. The CDR3 DNA is TGTGCCATCAGTGACGGACAGCCTCAAGGGCCCCAGCATTTT. Its translation: CAISDGQPQGPQHF.

The V and J genes are TRBV10-3 and TRBJ2-1, with a possible D match to TRBD2 (5 bases). This CDR3 has 13 amino acids. Trimming stripped 10 bases from V and 8 bases from J, with 18 bases between. CDR1 ENHRY and CDR2 SYGVKD come from the germline V gene. The CDR3 region has the DNA TGTGCCACTCAGATTCAAGAGAGGGATGAGCAGTTCTTC. As protein: CATQIQERDEQFF.

The J gene is TRBJ1-3, the V gene TRBV19; unclear D gene. CDR3 size: 14 residues. The germline CDR1 and CDR2 sequences are LNHDA and SQIVND (reference sequence). V shed 9 bases and J shed 3 bases, with 15 bases lying between them. In DNA form, the CDR3 reads TGTGCCAGCTCGGGTCGAATCATTGGAAACACCATATATTTT. Its translation is CASSGRIIGNTIYF.

The chain links TRBV10-1 to TRBJ2-7; 8 positions agree with TRBD2. CDR3 length: 15 residues. V lost 1 base to trimming and J lost 1 base; unmatched junction nucleotides: 3. Germline V gives CDR1 WNHNN, CDR2 SYGVQD (reference sequence). The chain's CDR3 is CASSEWGTSSYEQYF. The DNA of the CDR3 is TGCGCCAGCAGTGAGTGGGGGACTAGTTCCTACGAGCAGTACTTC.

The V call is TRBV5-8, the J call TRBJ2-7, with D possibly matching TRBD1 (6 bases). This CDR3 contains 14 residues. Germline loops: CDR1 SGHTS, CDR2 YDEGEE. With 0 bases removed from V and 2 bases from J, the gap between germline ends came to 9 bases. For the CDR3, the DNA is TGTGCCAGCAGCTTGGGGACAGCAACCTACGAGCAGTACTTC. This encodes CASSLGTATYEQYF.

Concerning this clone: Other nucleotide sequences in the sample specify the same CDR3. The CDR3 DNA sequence: TGTGCCAGCAGCTTAGGACTAGCGGGGGGGCAGGAGACCCAGTACTTC. Encoded protein: CASSLGLAGGQETQYF. This sequence joins TRBV7-6 and TRBJ2-5; 14 bases fit TRBD2. This CDR3 is built from 16 residues. Germline V gives CDR1 SGHVS, CDR2 FNYEAQ. V was clipped by 1 base and J by 5 bases; unmatched bases: 3. Combining the CDR3 with reference TRBV7-6 and TRBJ2-5 gives the whole variable domain GAGVSQSPRYKVTKRGQDVALRCDPISGHVSLYWYRQALGQGPEFLTYFNYEAQQDKSGLPNDRFSAERPEGSISTLTIQRTEQRDSAMYRCASSLGLAGGQETQYFGPGTRLLVL.

This chain links TRBV7-2 with TRBJ2-1; perhaps TRBD2 as D (5 bases). Germline values: CDR1 SGHTA, CDR2 FQGNSA. The CDR3 is made up of 16 amino acids. V lost 3 bases and J 10 bases, leaving 22 bases between the germline ends. The chain's CDR3 is CASSFEGGGRTGEQFF. In DNA, the CDR3 is TGTGCCAGCAGCTTCGAAGGAGGTGGGAGAACGGGGGAGCAGTTCTTC. The complete variable domain, with remaining parts taken from reference TRBV7-2 and TRBJ2-1, reads GAGVSQSPSNKVTEKGKDVELRCDPISGHTALYWYRQSLGQGLEFLIYFQGNSAPDKSGLPSDRFSAERTGGSVSTLTIQRTQQEDSAVYLCASSFEGGGRTGEQFFGPGTRLTVL.

The rearrangement uses TRBV28 and TRBJ1-6; the match to TRBD1 covers 11 bases. CDR3 length: 16 residues. Germline V gene data show CDR1 as MDHEN and CDR2 as SYDVKM. V was pared by 4 bases and J by 5 bases, with 4 bases of the junction left unmatched. CDR3 nucleotides: TGTGCCAGCAGTTGGACAGGGGGCGAGGATAATTCACCCCTCCACTTT. Residues: CASSWTGGEDNSPLHF.

V is TRBV7-2 and J is TRBJ2-3; no clear D gene. Germline CDR1 SGHTA, CDR2 FQGNSA. V lost 5 bases to trimming and J lost 6 bases, with 15 bases between them. CDR3 length equals 14 residues. CDR3 nucleotides: TGTGCCAGCAGCCCCCGAACTATCATTGATACGCAGTATTTT. Protein sequence: CASSPRTIIDTQYF.

This clone was seen once. The chain joins TRBV15 to TRBJ1-5; 9 bases line up with TRBD1. CDR1 and CDR2 from the germline V gene are LNHNV and YYDKDF (reference sequence). V was pared by 5 bases and J by 3 bases, with 5 bases of the junction left unmatched. The CDR3 spans 15 residues. CDR3 sequence: CATSLGTGSNQPQHF. The CDR3 nucleotides read TGTGCCACCAGCTTAGGGACAGGGTCCAATCAGCCCCAGCATTTT.

About this clone: The junction departs from germline at one end; a sequencing error may be responsible. This rearrangement joins TRBV27 to TRBJ1-2, with 7 positions matching TRBD1. Looked up from germline, CDR1 is MNHEY and CDR2 is SMNVEV (reference sequence). This CDR3 has 15 residues. DNA of the CDR3: TGTGCCAGCACTTTATATCCACAGGGGAACTATGGCTACACCTTC. Its translation: CASTLYPQGNYGYTF.

The chain recombines TRBV27 with TRBJ2-2; possible D gene TRBD1, 6 bases. Germline CDR1 and CDR2: MNHEY and SMNVEV (reference sequence). The germline V and J ends were trimmed by 6 bases and 0 bases, with 17 bases remaining between them. The CDR3 extends over 17 amino acids. CDR3: CASRLSTRGTNTGELFF. Written as DNA, the CDR3 is TGTGCCAGCAGACTCTCTACCAGGGGAACGAACACCGGGGAGCTGTTTTTT.

The CDR3 region is CASSQDRQLPPLEAFF. The CDR3, as DNA: TGCGCCAGCAGCCAAGATAGACAGCTACCTCCACTTGAAGCTTTCTTT. V gene TRBV4-3 combines with J gene TRBJ1-1, with D perhaps matching TRBD1 (5 bases). Germline loops: CDR1 LGHNA, CDR2 YSLEER. V was pared by 0 bases and J by 7 bases, with 18 bases between. This CDR3 is built from 16 residues.

This rearrangement joins TRBV19 to TRBJ2-5; D not resolved. The CDR3 runs 14 residues. V was cut by 5 bases and J by 0 bases, with 10 bases left in between. Germline V gene data show CDR1 as LNHDA and CDR2 as SQIVND (reference sequence). DNA for the CDR3: TGTGCCAGTAGTCCGATGGGCCACCAAGAGACCCAGTACTTC. It specifies CASSPMGHQETQYF.

The chain carries TRBV6-2 or TRBV6-3 and TRBJ1-1, with D perhaps matching TRBD1 (5 bases). V was trimmed by 5 bases and J by 1 base, leaving 11 bases between them. The length of the CDR3 is 14 residues. Germline CDR1 is MNHEY and CDR2 is SVGEGT. Here the CDR3 reads CASSTTTENTEAFF. The CDR3 DNA reads TGTGCCAGCAGTACGACGACAGAGAACACTGAAGCTTTCTTT.

This chain joins TRBV7-2 and TRBJ1-2, with 7 positions matching TRBD1. The V segment lost 5 bases and the J segment 8 bases; nucleotides outside the gene matches: 8. Germline V gives CDR1 SGHTA, CDR2 FQGNSA. This CDR3 contains 13 residues. CDR3 nucleotides: TGTGCCAGCAGCCCGGGCGACAGGGACGGCTACACCTTC. This gives the protein CASSPGDRDGYTF.